One and the same sample provided the 16 T cell receptor beta chains below, sequenced in a study of tumor-infiltrating lymphocytes in primary liver carcinoma. Each 20-30 mg portion of unsorted bulk tissue served as the source for co-extraction of RNA and DNA. cDNA specific to TCR beta was made from 500 ng of total RNA, with a constant-region primer employed for priming. Three nested multiplex PCR rounds, a slightly modified ARM-PCR method, built the TCR beta libraries. A C-beta reverse primer was combined with TRBV1-TRBV30 forward primers in the first two PCR rounds, and each round had roughly 9 cycles. TCRdb reprocessed the multiplex PCR reads via MiXCR and lists one record per CDR3 protein. The table records 45,000 to 65,000 distinct CDR3 sequences, 60% to 80% of them present only once. Material for sequencing was liver tumor tissue from sampling region 5. Documented subset: tumor region T5, tumor centre. These receptor sequences come from a man between 40 and 49 years old with primary liver carcinoma and hepatitis B virus infection.

A word on this clonotype: A junction end diverges from the germline sequence, so it may reflect a read error. The chain links TRBV28 to TRBJ1-5; D not certain. The germline V gene encodes CDR1 MDHEN and CDR2 SYDVKM. CDR3 length: 14 amino acids. The CDR3 DNA reads TGTGCTAGCAGTCTCAGAGAGGGAGGGCAGCCCCAGCATTTT. Its translation is CASSLREGGQPQHF.

This clonotype was recorded at least ten times. The rearrangement uses TRBV5-1 and TRBJ2-2, with TRBD2 matching 7 bases. Germline V gene sequence: CDR1 SGHRS, CDR2 YFSETQ. The CDR3 loop spans 14 amino acids. V lost 6 bases, J lost 3 bases, and 5 bases stayed unmatched. The CDR3 spells CASTGSGYTGELFF. The CDR3 region has the DNA TGCGCCAGCACGGGTAGCGGGTACACCGGGGAGCTGTTTTTT.

This rearrangement joins TRBV28 to TRBJ2-2; 7 nucleotides agree with TRBD1. Germline trimming cut 5 bases from V and 5 bases from J; bases unmatched to any gene: 8. This CDR3 has 15 residues. Germline V gives CDR1 MDHEN, CDR2 SYDVKM. The CDR3 protein is CASSRTTGKTGELFF. CDR3 DNA sequence: TGTGCCAGCAGTCGAACGACAGGGAAGACCGGGGAGCTGTTTTTT.

Comment on this clonotype: Since the CDR3 does not end with the conserved phenylalanine or tryptophan, this likely comes from a read error. This sequence joins TRBV5-1 and TRBJ2-2, with 7 bases aligning to TRBD1. The CDR3 extends over 15 amino acids. Germline V gene sequence: CDR1 SGHRS, CDR2 YFSETQ. CDR3 DNA sequence: TGCGTCAGCAGCGACAGGGTCCCGAACATCGGGGAGCTGTTTTGT. Residues: CVSSDRVPNIGELFC.

This clonotype was seen ten or more times. The rearrangement joins TRBV18 to TRBJ2-7; D remains ambiguous. From germline, CDR1 is KGHSH and CDR2 LQKENI. The V gene lost 5 bases and the J gene lost 6 bases, with 11 bases spanning the gap. The CDR3 runs 12 residues. DNA of the CDR3: TGTGCCAGCTCAGTCGATTCCGTCGAGCAGTACTTC. Its protein product is CASSVDSVEQYF.

This clonotype was detected a few times. The junction departs from the called germline gene at one end, perhaps through a read error. The chain couples TRBV12-3 or TRBV12-4 to TRBJ2-5; D not resolved. The CDR3 consists of 14 residues. The CDR3 DNA is TGTGCCAGCAGATTAGGAACCACCTCTTGGACCCAGTACTTC. Its protein product is CASRLGTTSWTQYF.

This clonotype occurred once. Without the conserved terminal phenylalanine or tryptophan, this CDR3 likely stems from a read error. This rearrangement joins TRBV4-3 to TRBJ1-1; D unresolved. Germline CDR1 is LGHNA and CDR2 is YSLEER. CDR3 length: 14 residues. V gave up 3 bases and J gave up 4 bases, with 12 bases separating them. DNA for the CDR3: TGCGCCAGCAGCCACCTCGACCAGAGCACTGAAGCTTTCTTA. Protein: CASSHLDQSTEAFL.

A word on this clonotype: Compared with germline, one end of the junction differs, possibly owing to a read error. The rearrangement uses TRBV6-1 and TRBJ1-4, with D perhaps matching TRBD1 (6 bases). The CDR3 length is 14 residues. CDR1 and CDR2 from the germline V gene are MNHNS and SASEGT. The CDR3 nucleotides read TGTGCCATCAGTTTGACAGGCATTAATGAAAAACTGTTTTTT. Protein product: CAISLTGINEKLFF.

This chain uses TRBV7-8 with TRBJ1-4; 9 bases match TRBD1. After removal of 2 bases from V and 15 bases from J, the junction contained 7 bases not matched to a gene. CDR3 size: 13 residues. Germline CDR1 reads SGHVS; CDR2 reads FQNEAQ. The chain's CDR3 is CASSLQDDRGLFF. The CDR3 DNA follows: TGTGCCAGCAGCTTACAGGACGACAGGGGGTTGTTTTTT. The whole variable domain, filled in from reference TRBV7-8 and TRBJ1-4, reads GAGVSQSPRYKVAKRGQDVALRCDPISGHVSLFWYQQALGQGPEFLTYFQNEAQLDKSGLPSDRFFAERPEGSVSTLKIQRTQQEDSAVYLCASSLQDDRGLFFGSGTQLSVL.

Points on this clonotype: One end of the junction fails to match germline, which may point to a read error. The CDR3 region is CDSTSVKGRSGELFF. The CDR3 DNA reads as TGTGACAGCACTTCAGTCAAGGGCCGATCCGGGGAGCTGTTTTTT. This chain uses TRBV28 with TRBJ2-2; D is unresolved. This CDR3 has 15 amino acids. Germline loops: CDR1 MDHEN, CDR2 SYDVKM.

For this clonotype: The junction departs from germline at one end; a sequencing error may be responsible. The rearrangement uses TRBV10-3 and TRBJ1-1; tentative D call: TRBD1 (5 bases). Germline CDR1 reads ENHRY; CDR2 reads SYGVKD. This CDR3 region has 13 residues. In DNA, the CDR3 is TGTGCCATCAGGGACACTCTGAACACTGGAGCTTTCTTT. It yields the protein CAIRDTLNTGAFF.

The chain is built from TRBV20-1 and TRBJ2-1; TRBD2 agrees at 7 bases. The germline gives CDR1 DFQATT, CDR2 SNEGSKA (reference sequence). The CDR3 is 16 amino acids. V lost 0 bases, J lost 4 bases, and 9 bases stayed unmatched. Here the CDR3 reads CSARDLRAGLYNEQFF. For the CDR3, the DNA is TGCAGTGCTAGAGATCTGCGAGCGGGATTGTACAATGAGCAGTTCTTC.

This clonotype showed up just a few times. J is TRBJ2-3 and V is TRBV6-5; maybe TRBD2 (6 bases). The CDR3 is made up of 14 amino acids. The germline V gene encodes CDR1 MNHEY and CDR2 SVGAGI. Trimming took 8 bases from V and 14 from J, leaving 26 bases between them. This CDR3 is CASGSSRDSVRPYF. For the CDR3, the DNA is TGTGCCAGCGGTTCCTCCAGGGACTCCGTAAGGCCGTATTTT.

To note about this clonotype: At one end, the junction sequence differs from germline, possibly due to a read error. The chain joins TRBV11-1 to TRBJ2-1, with no clear D. This CDR3 contains 15 residues. The V gene's germline CDR1 is SGHAT and CDR2 FQDESV (reference sequence). The CDR3 sequence is CASCLRRVTYYEQFF. DNA of the CDR3: TGTGCCAGCTGCCTAAGAAGGGTAACCTACTATGAGCAGTTCTTC.

Concerning this clonotype: Relative to the germline gene, one junction end is altered; a read error may explain this. The rearrangement links TRBV7-9 to TRBJ2-1, with D unclear. Germline-derived CDR1 and CDR2 are SEHNR and FQNEAQ (reference sequence). The CDR3 spans 12 residues. CDR3: CASSSERGKQFF. In nucleotides, the CDR3 is TGTGCCAGCAGCTCGGAGCGTGGCAAGCAGTTCTTT.

This clonotype was seen more than once but under ten times. A much larger clonotype is one base distant, so this may be a read error. The genes are TRBV28 and TRBJ2-2; TRBD2 is a possible D gene (7 bases). V was pared by 5 bases and J by 4 bases, with 17 bases between. Germline-derived CDR1 and CDR2 are MDHEN and SYDVKM. There are 16 residues in the CDR3. The CDR3 coding sequence is TGTGCCAGCAGTGGAAGACGGGGGGCGCCCACCGGGGAGCTGTTTTTT. Translating it yields CASSGRRGAPTGELFF. The full variable domain, in which reference TRBV28 and TRBJ2-2 provide the parts outside the CDR3, is DVKVTQSSRYLVKRTGEKVFLECVQDMDHENMFWYRQDPGLGLRLIYFSYDVKMKEKGDIPEGYSVSREKKERFSLILESASTNQTSMYLCASSGRRGAPTGELFFGEGSRLTVL.